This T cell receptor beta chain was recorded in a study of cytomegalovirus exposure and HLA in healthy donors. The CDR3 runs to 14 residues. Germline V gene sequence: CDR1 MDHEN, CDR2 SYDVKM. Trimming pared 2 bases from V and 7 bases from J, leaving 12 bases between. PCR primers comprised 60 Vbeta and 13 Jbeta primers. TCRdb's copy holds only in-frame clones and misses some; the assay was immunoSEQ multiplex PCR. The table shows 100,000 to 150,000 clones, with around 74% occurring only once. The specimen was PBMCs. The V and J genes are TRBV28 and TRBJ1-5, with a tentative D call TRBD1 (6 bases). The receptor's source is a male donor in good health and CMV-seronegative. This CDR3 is CASSLAGDLQPQHF. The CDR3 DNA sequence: TGTGCCAGCAGTTTAGCAGGGGACCTCCAGCCCCAGCATTTT.